This is a list of T cell receptor beta chains from one sample in a study of radiotherapy plus CTLA-4 blockade in lung cancer. Profiled with immunoSEQ multiplex PCR; TCRdb holds only in-frame clones, not every one. The repertoire holds approximately 100,000 clones, with 85% to 90% as singletons. This specimen was peripheral blood, taken from a patient treated with radiotherapy plus ipilimumab. These receptors were taken from a human donor with non-small cell lung cancer that progressed on radiotherapy plus ipilimumab. Some clones in this sample may be carry-over from other donors' samples. Both conserved end residues are part of each CDR3. The D gene is left open where the match is weak. Rows give clone size only sometimes, using once, few, many, or a class for an expanded clone.

TGTGCCAGCAGCTTAACTCCGGGACAGTTGAGCTCCTATAATTCACCCCTCCACTTT	CASSLTPGQLSSYNSPLHF	TRBJ1-6	NA	TRBD1	TRBV11-1
TGTGCCAGCAGAGAGACCGGGACAGGGGGTGAGCAGTACTTC	CASRETGTGGEQYF	TRBJ2-7	NA	TRBD1	TRBV28
TGTGCCAGCAGCCCCACAGGGGCGCTCCCGAACACTGAAGCTTTCTTT	CASSPTGALPNTEAFF	TRBJ1-1	NA	TRBD1	TRBV7-9
TGCAGCGTTGGAGATAAGAGCTCCTACAATGAGCAGTTCTTC	CSVGDKSSYNEQFF	TRBJ2-1	NA	NA	TRBV29-1
TGCGCCAGCAGCCAAGATCAGGAGACAGGAGACTATGGCTACACCTTC	CASSQDQETGDYGYTF	TRBJ1-2	NA	NA	TRBV4-3
TGTGCCAGCAGCCAAGGGGGGACGAGCTCCTACAATGAGCAGTTCTTC	CASSQGGTSSYNEQFF	TRBJ2-1	once	NA	TRBV4-2
TGTGCCAGCGGGACAGGGGGAGATAGCAATCAGCCCCAGCATTTT	CASGTGGDSNQPQHF	TRBJ1-5	NA	TRBD1	TRBV28
TGTGCCAGCAGCTTAACGCGGGGACTAGCGGGGGGTGAGCAGTTCTTC	CASSLTRGLAGGEQFF	TRBJ2-1	NA	TRBD2	TRBV7-3
TGTGCCAGCAGTTTCGGACAGGAGTCACTGACTGAAGCTTTCTTT	CASSFGQESLTEAFF	TRBJ1-1	NA	TRBD1	TRBV28
TGTGCCAGCAGTACCACAGGGGTGGGCTACACCTTC	CASSTTGVGYTF	TRBJ1-2	NA	TRBD1	TRBV7-2
TGTGCCTGGAGTGGGGGACAGGGAATTTTCTCACCCCTCCACTTT	CAWSGGQGIFSPLHF	TRBJ1-6	NA	TRBD1	TRBV30
TGCGCCAGCAGCCAAGGGAGTCACAACACCGGGGAGCTGTTTTTT	CASSQGSHNTGELFF	TRBJ2-2	few	NA	TRBV4-3
TGTGCCAGCAGCTTAGCCATCCATGGGCAGTATGGCTACACCTTC	CASSLAIHGQYGYTF	TRBJ1-2	NA	NA	TRBV5-4
TGTGCCAGTAGTATTGGCGTAGGGACCACGACGGCTTTCTTT	CASSIGVGTTTAFF	TRBJ1-1	NA	NA	TRBV19
TGTGCTAGCAGCTTAGTGGGACAGTCTAATGAGCAGTTCTTC	CASSLVGQSNEQFF	TRBJ2-1	NA	TRBD1	TRBV7-7
TGCGCCAGCAGCCAGCATGCCGCCGCCTACGAGCAGTACTTC	CASSQHAAAYEQYF	TRBJ2-7	NA	NA	TRBV4-3
TGTGCCAGTAGTGTCAACAGGGGAGGTGACTATGGCTACACCTTC	CASSVNRGGDYGYTF	TRBJ1-2	NA	TRBD1	TRBV19
TGTGCCAGCATCGGAACAGGGGATGGTGGCTACACCTTC	CASIGTGDGGYTF	TRBJ1-2	NA	TRBD1	TRBV2
TGTGCCAGCAGTCTCCCCTGGACAGGGCGCAACTATGGCTACACCTTC	CASSLPWTGRNYGYTF	TRBJ1-2	NA	TRBD1	TRBV13
TGCGCCAGCAGCTTGGTTGGCGGGGGTGAGACCCAGTACTTC	CASSLVGGGETQYF	TRBJ2-5	once	TRBD2	TRBV5-1
TGTGCCAGCAGCTTAGGACTTACCAACACTGAAGCTTTCTTT	CASSLGLTNTEAFF	TRBJ1-1	NA	NA	TRBV7-9
TGTGCCAGCAGCTCGACAGGGGGCAAATCCTACAATGAGCAGTTCTTC	CASSSTGGKSYNEQFF	TRBJ2-1	NA	TRBD1	TRBV5-4
TGCGCCAGCAGCACGACAGGGGGGAACGAGCAGTACTTC	CASSTTGGNEQYF	TRBJ2-7	NA	TRBD1	TRBV5-1
TGTGCCAGCAGCACTCAGACAGGGGTGGGCACTGAAGCTTTCTTT	CASSTQTGVGTEAFF	TRBJ1-1	once	TRBD1	TRBV7-2
TGTGCCAGCAGCTTATTTTCCGGGGGAAGAGAGACCCAGTACTTC	CASSLFSGGRETQYF	TRBJ2-5	NA	NA	TRBV7-2
TGTGCCAGCAGCAACCTAGCGGGGGAATATGGTGGGGAGCTGTTTTTT	CASSNLAGEYGGELFF	TRBJ2-2	NA	TRBD2	TRBV7-3
TGTGCCAGCAGCGGGACAGGGATCATCTATGGCTACACCTTC	CASSGTGIIYGYTF	TRBJ1-2	NA	TRBD1	TRBV25-1
TGTGCCAGCTCACCCGATTCCTACGAGCAGTACTTC	CASSPDSYEQYF	TRBJ2-7	NA	NA	TRBV18
TGCGCCAGCAGCTCCGCGGGGGTAAGCTCTGGAAACACCATATATTTT	CASSSAGVSSGNTIYF	TRBJ1-3	NA	NA	TRBV5-1
TGTGCCAGCAGTGACTCGAGGGAGGGAACAGATACGCAGTATTTT	CASSDSREGTDTQYF	TRBJ2-3	few	TRBD2	TRBV6-4
TGTGCCAGTAGTATCTACCTACAAGACAGACAAGGCGGGACCCAGTACTTC	CASSIYLQDRQGGTQYF	TRBJ2-5	NA	NA	TRBV19
TGTGCCAGCAGTTACTCCTATCAGGGCGAGCAGTACTTC	CASSYSYQGEQYF	TRBJ2-7	NA	NA	TRBV6-5
TGTGCCAGCAGCTTGGAGACAGGGAGGTATGAGCAGTACTTC	CASSLETGRYEQYF	TRBJ2-7	NA	NA	TRBV5-6
TGTGCCGTGGGGAAGGACAGGGCTAATTCACCCCTCCACTTT	CAVGKDRANSPLHF	TRBJ1-6	medium-sized	TRBD1	TRBV19
TGTGCCAGCAGCTTAGAGATGGCTGTGCGGCAGTACTTC	CASSLEMAVRQYF	TRBJ2-7	NA	NA	TRBV7-2
TGTGCCAGCAGCACCCAGGGAGGGGATACGCAGTATTTT	CASSTQGGDTQYF	TRBJ2-3	NA	TRBD2	TRBV7-2
TGTGCCAGCAGAAAACAGGGCATGAACACTGAAGCTTTCTTT	CASRKQGMNTEAFF	TRBJ1-1	NA	NA	TRBV6-5